What follows describes a single T cell receptor beta chain. Its antigen is currently unknown. Here immunoSEQ multiplex PCR was the method, and the copy in TCRdb shows in-frame clones only, minus some. The sample holds approximately 1.9 million clones, about 93% seen once. This sample stems from a study of shared clonotypes between healthy human individuals. Study in general: The composition of the donors was a couple of women and a few men aged 18 to 49. Study results and limitations: Of the naive CD4 clonotypes, roughly 5% were shared across four donors.

From germline, CDR1 is SGDLS and CDR2 YYNGEE. Trimming took off 0 bases at V and 1 base at J, with 16 bases between the two ends. This CDR3 is built from 17 residues. CD8 cells classed as naive were CD45RO-negative and positively selected for CCR7, excluding terminally differentiated effector memory CD45RA+ cells. Healthy and HIV-negative, the adult donors had no recent acute infections or vaccinations. This sequence joins TRBV9 and TRBJ2-5; no reliable D call. Material for sequencing was naive CD8+ T cells from PBMCs. This receptor was taken from a man younger than 35 in good health. Some clones in this sample may be carry-over from other donors' samples. CDR3 coding DNA: TGTGCCAGCAGCGTAGGAGGTCCAGGCGACCTCCAAGAGACCCAGTACTTC. Translation: CASSVGGPGDLQETQYF.